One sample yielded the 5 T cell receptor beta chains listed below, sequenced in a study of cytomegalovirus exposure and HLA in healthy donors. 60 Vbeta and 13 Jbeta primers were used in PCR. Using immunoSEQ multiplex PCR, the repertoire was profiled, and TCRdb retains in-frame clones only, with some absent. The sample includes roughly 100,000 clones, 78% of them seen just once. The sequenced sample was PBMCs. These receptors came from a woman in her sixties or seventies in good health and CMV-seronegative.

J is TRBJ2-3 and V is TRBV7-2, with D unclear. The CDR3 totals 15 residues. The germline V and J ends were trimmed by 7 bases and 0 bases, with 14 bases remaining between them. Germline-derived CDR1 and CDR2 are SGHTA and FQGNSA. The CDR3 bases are TGTGCCAGCACTCGGAGCCGGGTGAGCACAGATACGCAGTATTTT. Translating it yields CASTRSRVSTDTQYF.

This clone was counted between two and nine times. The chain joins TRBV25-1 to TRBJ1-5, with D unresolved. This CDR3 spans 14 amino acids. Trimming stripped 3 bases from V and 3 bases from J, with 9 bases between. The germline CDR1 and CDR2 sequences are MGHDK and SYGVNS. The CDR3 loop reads CASSDAGYNQPQHF. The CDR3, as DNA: TGTGCCAGCAGTGATGCGGGGTACAATCAGCCCCAGCATTTT. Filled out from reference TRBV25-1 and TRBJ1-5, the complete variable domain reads EADIYQTPRYLVIGTGKKITLECSQTMGHDKMYWYQQDPGMELHLIHYSYGVNSTEKGDLSSESTVSRIRTEHFPLTLESARPSHTSQYLCASSDAGYNQPQHFGDGTRLSIL.

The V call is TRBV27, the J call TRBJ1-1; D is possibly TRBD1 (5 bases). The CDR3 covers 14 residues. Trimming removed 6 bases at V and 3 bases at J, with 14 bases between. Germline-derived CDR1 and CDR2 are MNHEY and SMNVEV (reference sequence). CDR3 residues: CASRERGGDTEAFF. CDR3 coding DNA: TGTGCCAGCAGAGAGCGGGGAGGGGACACTGAAGCTTTCTTT.

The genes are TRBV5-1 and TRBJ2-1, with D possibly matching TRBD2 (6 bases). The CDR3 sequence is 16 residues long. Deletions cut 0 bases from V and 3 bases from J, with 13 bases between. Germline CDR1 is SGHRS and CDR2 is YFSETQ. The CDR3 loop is CASSLVTGRDYNEQFF. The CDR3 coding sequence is TGCGCCAGCAGCTTGGTTACTGGGCGGGACTACAATGAGCAGTTCTTC. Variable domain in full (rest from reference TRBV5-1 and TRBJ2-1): KAGVTQTPRYLIKTRGQQVTLSCSPISGHRSVSWYQQTPGQGLQFLFEYFSETQRNKGNFPGRFSGRQFSNSRSEMNVSTLELGDSALYLCASSLVTGRDYNEQFFGPGTRLTVL.

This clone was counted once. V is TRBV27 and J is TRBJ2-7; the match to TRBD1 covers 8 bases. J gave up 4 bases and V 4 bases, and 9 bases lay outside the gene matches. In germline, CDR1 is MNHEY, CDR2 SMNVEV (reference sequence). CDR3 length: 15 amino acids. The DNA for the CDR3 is TGTGCCAGCAGTTCCCCGACAGGGGATTCGTACGAGCAGTACTTC. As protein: CASSSPTGDSYEQYF.